This entry lists 11 T cell receptor beta chains sequenced from one sample in a study of T-cell reconstitution after alpha-beta-depleted transplantation in children. The TCRbeta library was prepared with unique molecular identifiers. TCRdb called the PCR reads again in MiXCR, with one record for every CDR3 protein. The sample records about 500,000 distinct CDR3 sequences, 32% being singletons. The material sequenced was PBMCs from the stem cell graft donor, taken from the stem cell graft. The receptors originated from a human donor who donated a stem cell graft to a child with aplastic anemia.

This rearrangement joins TRBV5-1 to TRBJ2-3; TRBD2 matches 10 bases. CDR1 SGHRS and CDR2 YFSETQ come from the germline V gene. After removal of 5 bases from V and 4 bases from J, the junction contained 10 bases not matched to a gene. The CDR3 loop spans 16 amino acids. CDR3: CASRLILAGEPDTQYF. The CDR3 DNA follows: TGCGCCAGCAGGTTGATCCTAGCGGGAGAACCAGATACGCAGTATTTT. The full variable domain, completed using reference TRBV5-1 and TRBJ2-3, is KAGVTQTPRYLIKTRGQQVTLSCSPISGHRSVSWYQQTPGQGLQFLFEYFSETQRNKGNFPGRFSGRQFSNSRSEMNVSTLELGDSALYLCASRLILAGEPDTQYFGPGTRLTVL.

This clonotype has more than one count but fewer than ten. This rearrangement joins TRBV19 to TRBJ1-1, with TRBD1 matching over 7 bases. J was trimmed by 0 bases and V by 7 bases; bases with no gene match: 11. The CDR3 has 16 residues. Per the germline V gene, CDR1 is LNHDA and CDR2 is SQIVND (reference sequence). Here the CDR3 DNA reads TGTGCCAGTATTCAACCGGGACAGCTCATGAACACTGAAGCTTTCTTT. Translating it yields CASIQPGQLMNTEAFF.

The chain links TRBV12-3 or TRBV12-4 to TRBJ1-5; 8 bases are shared with TRBD1. This CDR3 comprises 15 residues. Trimming cost V 5 bases and J 4 bases; bases outside gene matches: 7. The CDR3 DNA reads TGTGCCAGCAGTCACATAGGACAGGGAAATCAGCCCCAGCATTTT. Translated: CASSHIGQGNQPQHF.

In its sample, this clonotype was seen a few times. The chain is built from TRBV29-1 and TRBJ1-1; no firm D call. CDR1 is SQVTM, CDR2 ANQGSEA, per germline. Trimming cost V 4 bases and J 1 base, with 13 bases left between them. CDR3 size: 14 residues. For the CDR3, the DNA is TGCAGCGTTGTCCAGCCACGGACGAACACTGAAGCTTTCTTT. Amino acids: CSVVQPRTNTEAFF.

This chain uses TRBV29-1 with TRBJ2-3; 13 bases are a match to TRBD2. The CDR3 is 14 amino acids. CDR1 is SQVTM and CDR2 is ANQGSEA in the germline V gene. The ends lost 5 bases at V and 4 bases at J; junction bases unmatched: 3. The CDR3 spells CSVSLAGGPDTQYF. CDR3 nucleotides: TGCAGCGTTTCACTAGCGGGAGGGCCAGATACGCAGTATTTT.

The chain combines TRBV10-3 with TRBJ1-5; 8 positions match TRBD1. Germline V CDR1 and CDR2: ENHRY, SYGVKD. There are 13 residues in the CDR3. Trimming took 5 bases from V and 5 from J; bases not matched to a gene: 2. CDR3 coding DNA: TGTGCCATCAGTCGACAGGGGTATCAGCCCCAGCATTTT. Its protein product is CAISRQGYQPQHF.

The V gene is TRBV15, the J gene TRBJ2-3, with D perhaps matching TRBD1 (5 bases). The CDR3 covers 15 residues. Germline CDR1 is LNHNV and CDR2 is YYDKDF (reference sequence). Deletions cut 3 bases from V and 2 bases from J, with 12 bases between. In DNA, the CDR3 is TGTGCCACCAGCAGTTGGCAGGGCTTCACAGATACGCAGTATTTT. The encoded protein is CATSSWQGFTDTQYF.

This clonotype was seen a handful of times. V is TRBV7-2 and J is TRBJ2-7; TRBD1 matches 7 bases. The J segment lost 3 bases and the V segment lost 4 bases, leaving 12 bases of the junction unmatched. The germline V gene has CDR1 SGHTA and CDR2 FQGNSA. CDR3 length: 16 residues. For the CDR3, the DNA is TGTGCCAGCAGCTCGGTAAGGACAGGTACTCACTACGAGCAGTACTTC. Amino acids: CASSSVRTGTHYEQYF.

The CDR3 sequence: CASLVLRGGGNQPQHF. CDR3 in DNA: TGTGCCAGCCTCGTGTTGCGGGGTGGTGGCAATCAGCCCCAGCATTTT. This chain links TRBV28 with TRBJ1-5; D is undetermined. Germline CDR1 is MDHEN and CDR2 is SYDVKM. V lost 8 bases, J lost 2 bases, and 19 bases lay in between. The length of the CDR3 is 16 residues.

In its sample, this clonotype was seen a few times. This chain uses TRBV20-1 with TRBJ1-6; D gene uncertain. The V end was cut by 0 bases, the J end by 5 bases, with 8 bases between. CDR3 length equals 14 residues. Germline V lookup: CDR1 DFQATT, CDR2 SNEGSKA (reference sequence). CDR3: CSARETSHNSPLHF. The DNA for the CDR3 is TGCAGTGCTAGAGAGACAAGTCATAATTCACCCCTCCACTTT.

This clonotype showed up just once. The J gene is TRBJ1-1, the V gene TRBV12-3 or TRBV12-4; D perhaps matches TRBD1 (5 bases). The V end lost 7 bases, the J end lost 4 bases, and 13 bases lay between the germline ends. The CDR3 is 13 residues long. CDR3: CASTGAFRTEAFF. Written as DNA, the CDR3 is TGTGCCAGCACCGGGGCGTTCCGCACTGAAGCTTTCTTT.